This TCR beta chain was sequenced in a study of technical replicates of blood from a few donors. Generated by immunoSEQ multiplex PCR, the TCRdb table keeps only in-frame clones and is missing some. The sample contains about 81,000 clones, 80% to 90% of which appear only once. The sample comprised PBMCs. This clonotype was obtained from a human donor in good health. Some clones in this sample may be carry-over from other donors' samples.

CDR3 sequence reads: CASQGLVPGEQYF. CDR3 nucleotide sequence: TGCGCCAGCCAGGGACTAGTGCCTGGCGAGCAGTACTTC. The rearrangement joins TRBV5-1 to TRBJ2-7; 8 bases match TRBD2. Germline V lookup: CDR1 SGHRS, CDR2 YFSETQ. The CDR3 covers 13 residues. The junction had 9 bases not matched to a gene; V was cut back by 7 bases and J by 6 bases.